Listed below are T cell receptor beta chains from one sample, sequenced in a study of T cells expressing NK-cell markers. Reanalyzing the 5' RACE reads, TCRdb keeps one entry per CDR3 protein, without DNA. This table lists around 550,000 distinct CDR3 sequences. Sequences were obtained from blood T cells: a sorted CD56 or NKG2C T cell subset, CD4+ or CD8+ T cells, or bulk PBMC T cells (not recorded which). Every receptor here comes from a man between 18 and 29 years old in good health. Each CDR3 is given with its conserved first and last residue.

TRBJ1-2	TRBV25-1	CASSGTGSGYTF
TRBJ2-5	TRBV10-3	CAISEMQGARETQYF
TRBJ1-2	TRBV6-1	CASSVFDPQGANTF
TRBJ1-3	TRBV19	CASMSYRSSSGNTIYF
TRBJ1-2	TRBV5-1	CASSLGGDPYGYTF
TRBJ1-1	TRBV10-3	CAISAPPGTANTEAFF
TRBJ2-3	TRBV7-3	CASSSQPTVTDTQYF
TRBJ1-1	TRBV20-1	CSASGGSRDTEAFF
TRBJ2-1	TRBV7-6	CASSLAGGDRGIDEQFF
TRBJ2-3	TRBV6-5	CASSYRRLASTDTQYF
TRBJ2-1	TRBV12-3/TRBV12-4	CASSSGQGNNEQFF
TRBJ2-1	TRBV27	CASSPPGYNEQFF
TRBJ1-2	TRBV10-3	CAISESDTTGNYGYTF
TRBJ2-7	TRBV7-8	CASSLETTGRSYEQYF
TRBJ1-2	TRBV20-1	CSAREPGDIYGYTF
TRBJ2-1	TRBV24-1	CATSDLSGKGRNEQFF
TRBJ2-3	TRBV2	CASSEALPGTTDTQYF
TRBJ2-7	TRBV6-5	CASTLTSGSGYEQYF
TRBJ1-5	TRBV20-1	CSASRTGERYNQPQHF
TRBJ2-7	TRBV6-5	CASSYSGPNGEQYF
TRBJ1-2	TRBV29-1	CSVPGGAYGYTF
TRBJ2-1	TRBV27	CASSLSPGLFPGQFF
TRBJ2-5	TRBV7-2	CASSRQAVQETQYF
TRBJ2-1	TRBV5-1	CASSLAVSGSYNEQFF
TRBJ2-5	TRBV6-1	CASSIGLAGPLQETQYF
TRBJ2-2	TRBV7-9	CASRQTGPNTGELFF
TRBJ2-5	TRBV24-1	CATSVRGQTETQYF